This TCR beta chain was recovered during a study of T cells in localized non-small cell lung cancer. The V gene's germline CDR1 is MNHGY and CDR2 SAAAGT. The ends lost 6 bases at V and 5 bases at J; junction bases unmatched: 6. The CDR3 spans 14 residues. Repertoires were generated with immunoSEQ multiplex PCR, while TCRdb's copy carries only in-frame clones and drops some. The table includes about 14,000 clones, about 28% detected once. Study-level results: When the top 100 tumor clones were examined, a median about 60 of them also appeared in the adjacent lung, which was paired and uninvolved. Uninvolved adjacent lung had the highest recorded T cell clonality, with tumor below it. Higher T cell density in the blood was associated with longer overall survival, whereas higher adjacent-lung clonality associated with shorter survival.

With respect to this clone: Antigen unknown.

J is TRBJ2-5 and V is TRBV6-8, with 10 bases identical to TRBD1. This sequence originates from a female donor of 60 years or more with stage I lung adenocarcinoma. This material consisted of lung tumor tissue, taken before any cancer treatment. The CDR3 region is CASRNWGQGETQYF. The CDR3 DNA is TGTGCCAGCAGAAACTGGGGACAGGGGGAGACCCAGTACTTC.